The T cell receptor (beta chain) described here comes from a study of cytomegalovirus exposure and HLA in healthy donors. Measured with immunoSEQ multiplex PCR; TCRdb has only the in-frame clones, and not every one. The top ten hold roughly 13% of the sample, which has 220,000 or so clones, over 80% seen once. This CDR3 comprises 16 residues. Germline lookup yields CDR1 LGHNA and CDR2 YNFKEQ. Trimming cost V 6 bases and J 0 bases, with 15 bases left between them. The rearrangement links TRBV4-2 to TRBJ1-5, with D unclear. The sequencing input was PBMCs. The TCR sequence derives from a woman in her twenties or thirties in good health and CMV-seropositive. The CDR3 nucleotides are TGTGCCAGCAGACGCGCGGACTTGGATAGCAATCAGCCCCAGCATTTT. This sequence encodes CASRRADLDSNQPQHF.